One and the same sample provided the 12 T cell receptor beta chains below, sequenced in a study of cytotoxic CD8 clonotypes in ibrutinib-treated CLL. Sequenced by immunoSEQ multiplex PCR; TCRdb stores in-frame clones only, minus some. The table lists more than 75,000 clones, roughly three quarters of them singletons. This material consisted of PBMCs, taken after 24 months of ibrutinib treatment. The receptor source for this set is a human donor with chronic lymphocytic leukemia.

This rearrangement joins TRBV18 to TRBJ1-5, with D hard to call. Germline CDR1 and CDR2: KGHSH and LQKENI. This CDR3 comprises 16 residues. The V end was cut by 1 base, the J end by 2 bases, with 12 bases between. CDR3 in DNA: TGTGCCAGCTCACCACGGCGCGAAATAGGCAATCAGCCCCAGCATTTT. This sequence encodes CASSPRREIGNQPQHF. Full variable domain (rest looked up from reference TRBV18 and TRBJ1-5): NAGVMQNPRHLVRRRGQEARLRCSPMKGHSHVYWYRQLPEEGLKFMVYLQKENIIDESGMPKERFSAEFPKEGPSILRIQQVVRGDSAAYFCASSPRREIGNQPQHFGDGTRLSIL.

The chain is built from TRBV19 and TRBJ1-1; 7 bases map to TRBD1. This CDR3 has 15 residues. Germline CDR1 reads LNHDA; CDR2 reads SQIVND (reference sequence). V dropped 4 bases and J dropped 0; count of bases not matched to a gene: 5. CDR3 loop: CASSTGQNLNTEAFF. As DNA, the CDR3 is TGTGCCAGTAGTACGGGACAGAATTTGAACACTGAAGCTTTCTTT. The variable domain in full, with the rest retrieved from reference TRBV19 and TRBJ1-1, is DGGITQSPKYLFRKEGQNVTLSCEQNLNHDAMYWYRQDPGQGLRLIYYSQIVNDFQKGDIAEGYSVSREKKESFPLTVTSAQKNPTAFYLCASSTGQNLNTEAFFGQGTRLTVV.

The chain links TRBV6-1 to TRBJ2-3; either TRBD1 or TRBD2 may fit D (5 bases each). This CDR3 has 15 amino acids. The germline V gene encodes CDR1 MNHNS and CDR2 SASEGT. Trimming pared 8 bases from V and 2 bases from J, leaving 17 bases between. The DNA for the CDR3 is TGTGCCAGCGTCGCAACGGGGACCTTCACAGATACGCAGTATTTT. Translated: CASVATGTFTDTQYF.

This chain uses TRBV4-1 with TRBJ1-1, with D perhaps TRBD1 (5 bases). V gave up 2 bases and J gave up 1 base, with 11 bases separating them. CDR3 size: 15 residues. In germline, CDR1 is MGHRA, CDR2 YSYEKL. CDR3 sequence (DNA): TGCGCCAGCAGCCAACGACAGAACTCGAACACTGAAGCTTTCTTT. Protein sequence: CASSQRQNSNTEAFF.

J is TRBJ2-7 and V is TRBV6-6; D is ambiguous. V was pared by 5 bases and J by 2 bases, with 16 bases between. The germline gives CDR1 MNHNY, CDR2 SVGAGI (reference sequence). The CDR3 totals 15 residues. CDR3 nucleotides: TGTGCCAGCAGTCACCCCCCGGGCTCCGCCTACGAGCAGTACTTC. Its translation is CASSHPPGSAYEQYF.

This chain uses TRBV11-3 with TRBJ2-1; 11 nucleotides match TRBD2. V was clipped by 1 base and J by 10 bases; unmatched bases: 3. Germline V lookup: CDR1 SGHNT, CDR2 YENEEA. The length of the CDR3 is 14 residues. The CDR3 here is CASSLASGRMEQFF. CDR3 DNA sequence: TGTGCCAGCAGCTTAGCTAGCGGGAGGATGGAGCAGTTCTTC.

This clone was observed once. The V gene is TRBV7-2, the J gene TRBJ2-7, with TRBD1 as a possible D gene (5 bases). The germline V and J ends were trimmed by 1 base and 3 bases, with 16 bases remaining between them. The CDR3 runs 16 residues. Germline V gives CDR1 SGHTA, CDR2 FQGNSA. DNA for the CDR3: TGTGCCAGCAGCTTAGAGGCAGGGTACCCGAACTACGAGCAGTACTTC. This encodes CASSLEAGYPNYEQYF.

This clone was counted once. The chain recombines TRBV5-6 with TRBJ1-1; D remains unclear. Germline CDR1 and CDR2: SGHDT and YYEEEE. This CDR3 is built from 15 residues. Trimming shortened V by 3 bases and J by 0 bases, and 12 bases separated the two germline ends. CDR3 protein: CASSSPQSMNTEAFF. CDR3 nucleotides: TGTGCCAGCAGCTCCCCACAGAGCATGAACACTGAAGCTTTCTTT. Full variable domain (outside the CDR3, taken from reference TRBV5-6 and TRBJ1-1): DAGVTQSPTHLIKTRGQQVTLRCSPKSGHDTVSWYQQALGQGPQFIFQYYEEEERQRGNFPDRFSGHQFPNYSSELNVNALLLGDSALYLCASSSPQSMNTEAFFGQGTRLTVV.

This chain connects TRBV28 to TRBJ2-5; 7 bases match TRBD1. The germline CDR1 and CDR2 sequences are MDHEN and SYDVKM. V was clipped by 4 bases and J by 2 bases; unmatched bases: 7. The CDR3 is 15 residues long. CDR3 in amino acids: CASSSRIRGQETQYF. The CDR3 DNA reads as TGTGCCAGCAGTTCCCGAATCAGGGGGCAAGAGACCCAGTACTTC.

This sequence joins TRBV5-1 and TRBJ2-5, with TRBD2 identical over 12 bases. CDR1 is SGHRS and CDR2 is YFSETQ in the germline V gene. Losses at the gene ends were 5 bases for V and 3 bases for J; bases not matched to a gene: 2. The CDR3 spans 14 residues. The CDR3 nucleotides read TGCGCCAGCAGTCGACTAGCGGGGGAAGAGACCCAGTACTTC. Its protein is CASSRLAGEETQYF.

V usage is TRBV5-1 and J usage is TRBJ1-2, with D perhaps TRBD1 (5 bases). Per germline, CDR1 SGHRS and CDR2 YFSETQ. The V and J ends lost 6 bases and 3 bases respectively, with 12 bases between them. This CDR3 has 13 amino acids. For the CDR3, the DNA is TGCGCCAGCACCGCCGGACACGACTATGGCTACACCTTC. Translating it yields CASTAGHDYGYTF.

This chain connects TRBV2 to TRBJ2-3; TRBD2 matches at 7 bases. The length of the CDR3 is 16 residues. Trimming removed 5 bases from V and 5 bases from J; junction bases left unmatched: 13. Germline V lookup: CDR1 SNHLY, CDR2 FYNNEI. CDR3 sequence reads: CASSLQGMAGEDTQYF. CDR3 sequence (DNA): TGTGCCAGCAGTCTCCAAGGGATGGCGGGAGAAGATACGCAGTATTTT.